The subject of this entry is one TCR beta chain. The CDR3 covers 15 residues. CDR1 SEHNR and CDR2 FQNEAQ come from the germline V gene (reference sequence). Trimming pared 5 bases from V and 4 bases from J, leaving 18 bases between. This entry is derived from a study of blood T cell repertoires in COVID-19. In the study overall: T cells, B-cell-depleted T cells, or PBMCs supplied cDNA or gDNA.

Authors' data handling: Using reference gene primer amplification, nucleated cell counts were estimated. Here immunoSEQ multiplex PCR was the method, and the copy in TCRdb shows in-frame clones only, minus some. The V and J calls and clone size are taken from that table; D and trimming were inferred from the DNA. This sample has some 20,000 clones, with approximately 90% found just once. The material sequenced was peripheral blood. The J gene is TRBJ2-7, the V gene TRBV7-9; no firm D call. This TCR was sampled from a man in his forties with active COVID-19. In DNA, the CDR3 is TGTGCCAGCAGCCAAGGAGCAGCCGATGAGTACGAGCAGTACTTC. Amino acids: CASSQGAADEYEQYF.